A selection of T cell receptor beta chains follows, all from one sample in a study of shared clonotypes between healthy human individuals. Repertoires were generated with immunoSEQ multiplex PCR, while TCRdb's copy carries only in-frame clones and drops some. Of hundreds of thousands of clones in the sample, around three quarters are singletons; the top ten hold about 1.8%. The sample comprised memory CD4+ T cells sorted from blood. Receptor source: a woman aged 30 to 39 in good health. The CDR3 runs from the conserved cysteine through the conserved F or W. A D gene is named only where the DNA matches it firmly. Not all rows give a size; the values are once, few, many and, for expanded clones, a class.

CDR3 length,V gene,D gene,J gene,clone size,CDR3 protein,CDR3 DNA
13,TRBV18,-,TRBJ1-1,-,CASSLGRDTEAFF,TGTGCCAGCTCACTCGGGAGGGACACTGAAGCTTTCTTT
13,TRBV4-1,-,TRBJ2-2,-,CASSPLTSGELFF,TGCGCCAGCAGCCCCCTCACTAGTGGGGAGCTGTTTTTT
13,TRBV11-2,-,TRBJ1-6,few,CASSAGGNSPLHF,TGTGCCAGCAGCGCGGGGGGAAATTCACCCCTCCACTTT
17,TRBV19,-,TRBJ2-2,once,CASSIDLYQTSTGELFF,TGTGCCAGTAGTATAGATCTCTACCAGACTAGTACCGGGGAGCTGTTTTTT
15,TRBV6-1,-,TRBJ1-5,-,CASSERGGVGQPQHF,TGTGCCAGCAGTGAACGCGGAGGGGTAGGTCAGCCCCAGCATTTT
15,TRBV28,TRBD1,TRBJ2-5,-,CASSPGQAGQETQYF,TGTGCCAGCAGCCCCGGACAGGCAGGGCAAGAGACCCAGTACTTC
14,TRBV28,-,TRBJ2-7,few,CASRGSRVGHEQYF,TGTGCCAGCAGGGGGAGCAGGGTTGGCCACGAGCAGTACTTC
15,TRBV5-1,TRBD1,TRBJ2-7,-,CASSFDRGHNYEQYF,TGCGCCAGCAGCTTTGACAGGGGGCACAACTACGAGCAGTACTTC
16,TRBV5-4,TRBD1,TRBJ2-1,-,CASSSLTGGENNEQFF,TGTGCCAGCAGCTCTCTGACAGGGGGTGAAAACAATGAGCAGTTCTTC
12,TRBV28,TRBD1,TRBJ1-2,-,CASSTPTGADTF,TGTGCCAGCAGTACGCCGACAGGGGCGGACACCTTC
14,TRBV5-1,-,TRBJ2-1,-,CASSLGQFKGEQFF,TGCGCCAGCAGCTTGGGGCAGTTCAAGGGTGAGCAGTTCTTC
15,TRBV18,-,TRBJ1-1,-,CASSPRTKGGTEAFF,TGTGCCAGCTCACCACGTACCAAGGGGGGTACGGAAGCTTTCTTT
14,TRBV10-3,TRBD1,TRBJ1-4,-,CAISGPGQGGKLFF,TGTGCCATCAGTGGACCCGGACAGGGGGGAAAACTGTTTTTT
15,TRBV15,TRBD1,TRBJ2-3,few,CATSRGDSRTDTQYF,TGTGCCACCAGCAGAGGGGACAGTCGGACAGATACGCAGTATTTT
15,TRBV18,-,TRBJ1-4,-,CASSRHNEANEKLFF,TGTGCCAGCTCACGCCACAACGAGGCTAATGAAAAACTGTTTTTT
11,TRBV10-2,-,TRBJ2-5,-,CASRTEETQYF,TGCGCCAGCAGGACAGAAGAGACCCAGTACTTC
13,TRBV7-9,-,TRBJ1-3,-,CASTTQSRNTIYF,TGTGCCAGCACCACCCAATCCCGAAACACCATATATTTT
12,TRBV1,-,TRBJ1-1,-,CTSSQGLSEAFF,TGCACCAGCAGCCAGGGGCTTTCTGAAGCTTTCTTT
11,TRBV6-5,-,TRBJ2-1,-,CASREYNEQFF,TGTGCCAGCAGAGAGTACAATGAGCAGTTCTTC
14,TRBV4-2,TRBD1,TRBJ1-3,-,CASSMTGNLNTIYF,TGTGCCAGCAGCATGACAGGGAACCTAAACACCATATATTTT
15,TRBV10-2,TRBD2,TRBJ2-3,-,CASSRTSGRKDTQYF,TGCGCCAGCAGTCGGACTAGCGGGAGAAAGGATACGCAGTATTTT
15,TRBV6-1,-,TRBJ2-7,-,CASSEHGGTGNEQYF,TGTGCCAGCAGTGAACATGGGGGTACAGGGAACGAGCAGTACTTC
14,TRBV9,-,TRBJ2-7,-,CASSVGLSPGEQYF,TGTGCCAGCAGCGTAGGGCTTTCCCCGGGCGAGCAGTACTTC
13,TRBV19,-,TRBJ1-2,-,CASSISRDYGYTF,TGTGCCAGTAGTATATCCAGGGACTATGGCTACACCTTC
15,TRBV18,-,TRBJ1-2,-,CASSPGGPGLDGYTF,TGTGCCAGCTCACCAGGGGGTCCAGGTCTCGATGGCTACACCTTC
16,TRBV2,-,TRBJ1-3,-,CASSELGRSGGNTIYF,TGTGCCAGCAGTGAACTAGGCCGCTCGGGGGGAAACACCATATATTTT
13,TRBV5-1,-,TRBJ2-3,few,CASSSGSTDTQYF,TGCGCCAGCAGCTCCGGGTCCACAGATACGCAGTATTTT
16,TRBV27,-,TRBJ1-5,-,CASSAPSVGFNQPQHF,TGTGCCAGCAGTGCCCCCAGTGTGGGTTTCAATCAGCCCCAGCATTTT
12,TRBV9,-,TRBJ2-3,-,CASRGLTDTQYF,TGTGCCAGCAGGGGTTTAACAGATACGCAGTATTTT
17,TRBV5-1,-,TRBJ1-1,-,CASSLVWKDSLNTEAFF,TGCGCCAGCAGCTTGGTGTGGAAAGACAGCCTGAACACTGAAGCTTTCTTT
14,TRBV5-1,-,TRBJ1-3,-,CASSLGDNGNTIYF,TGCGCCAGCAGCTTGGGGGACAACGGAAACACCATATATTTT
14,TRBV5-4,TRBD1,TRBJ2-7,-,CASSSVDRPYEQYF,TGTGCCAGCAGCTCAGTGGACAGGCCCTACGAGCAGTACTTC
15,TRBV4-1,-,TRBJ1-2,-,CASSPNSRANYGYTF,TGCGCCAGCAGCCCGAACTCCCGAGCTAACTATGGCTACACCTTC
13,TRBV14,-,TRBJ1-2,-,CASSPGSLYGYTF,TGTGCCAGCAGCCCGGGCAGTCTTTATGGCTACACCTTC
16,TRBV5-6,-,TRBJ1-1,-,CASSLLAQTENTEAFF,TGTGCCAGCAGCTTGCTAGCACAGACCGAGAACACTGAAGCTTTCTTT
11,TRBV5-8,-,TRBJ2-2,-,CASSFFGELFF,TGTGCCAGCAGCTTCTTCGGGGAGCTGTTTTTT
17,TRBV27,TRBD1,TRBJ2-1,-,CASSKRLPGQDHNEQFF,TGTGCCAGCAGTAAGAGGTTACCGGGACAGGATCACAATGAGCAGTTCTTC